This TCR beta chain was recorded in a study of technical replicates of blood from several donors (dated by TCRdb to about 2017). Deletion took 5 bases off V and 4 bases off J, with a span of 9 bases between the germline ends. The CDR3 sequence holds 12 residues, the cysteine and phenylalanine included. The kept DNA is CDR3 alone, 36 bases in frame from the first base. The germline V gene specifies SGHTA as CDR1 and FQGNSA as CDR2. About this clone itself: Which antigen it targets is not known. The input lacks base qualities; no much larger clone sits a single base away.

The method behind the library was the immunoSEQ multiplex PCR assay. TCRdb re-hosts the immuneACCESS table, in-frame sequences only. Its copies lack some clones; in the studies checked, an unresolved V gene accounts for under half of them, and the cause for the rest is not known. Recorded for this sample are 40,000 to 65,000 clones; roughly 84% of them occurred a single time. Jointly, the top ten make up over 5.5% of the sample. The rearranged segments are TRBV7-2 and TRBJ2-7; matching of 5 bases hints at TRBD1 as the D gene. The sequencing input was PBMCs. The sequence derives from a human donor in good health. Some clones in this sample may be carry-over from other donors' samples. The CDR3 region reads CASSKTAYEQYF. The DNA sequence is given as TGTGCCAGCAGCAAGACAGCGTACGAGCAGTACTTC.